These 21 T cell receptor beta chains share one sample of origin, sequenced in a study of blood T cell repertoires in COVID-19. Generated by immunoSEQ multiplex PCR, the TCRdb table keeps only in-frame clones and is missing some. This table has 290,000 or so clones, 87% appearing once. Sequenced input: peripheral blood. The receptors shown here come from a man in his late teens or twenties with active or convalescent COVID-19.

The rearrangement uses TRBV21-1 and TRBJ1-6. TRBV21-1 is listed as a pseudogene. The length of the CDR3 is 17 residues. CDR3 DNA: TGTGCCAGCAGCAAAGCGCGGGAGAGCTCCTATAATTCACCCCTCCACTTT. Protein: CASSKARESSYNSPLHF.

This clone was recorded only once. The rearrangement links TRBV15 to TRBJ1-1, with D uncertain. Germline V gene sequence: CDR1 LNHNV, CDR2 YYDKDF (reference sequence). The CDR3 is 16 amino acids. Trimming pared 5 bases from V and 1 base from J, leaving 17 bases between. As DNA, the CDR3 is TGTGCCACCAGCCATTCAAGAAACAGTCAGAACACTGAAGCTTTCTTT. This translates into CATSHSRNSQNTEAFF.

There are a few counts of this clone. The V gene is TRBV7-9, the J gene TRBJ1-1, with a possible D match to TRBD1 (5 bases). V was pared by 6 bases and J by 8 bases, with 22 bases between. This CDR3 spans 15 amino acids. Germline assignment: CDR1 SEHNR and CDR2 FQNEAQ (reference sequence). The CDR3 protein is CASRQMGGKTLEAFF. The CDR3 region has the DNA TGTGCCAGCAGACAAATGGGGGGAAAGACCTTAGAAGCTTTCTTT.

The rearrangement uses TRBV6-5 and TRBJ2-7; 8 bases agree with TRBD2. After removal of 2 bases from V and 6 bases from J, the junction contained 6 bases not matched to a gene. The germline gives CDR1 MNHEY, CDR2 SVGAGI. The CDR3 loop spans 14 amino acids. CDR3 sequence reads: CASSYPGLGSEQYF. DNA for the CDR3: TGTGCCAGCAGTTACCCGGGACTAGGGAGCGAGCAGTACTTC.

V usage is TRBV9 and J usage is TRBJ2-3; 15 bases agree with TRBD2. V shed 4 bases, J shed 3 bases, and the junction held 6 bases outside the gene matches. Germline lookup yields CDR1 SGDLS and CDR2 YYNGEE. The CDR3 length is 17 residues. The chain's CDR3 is CASSWTSGGARTDTQYF. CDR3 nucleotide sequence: TGTGCCAGCAGCTGGACTAGCGGGGGGGCCCGTACAGATACGCAGTATTTT. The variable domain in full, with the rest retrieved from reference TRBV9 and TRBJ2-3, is DSGVTQTPKHLITATGQRVTLRCSPRSGDLSVYWYQQSLDQGLQFLIQYYNGEERAKGNILERFSAQQFPDLHSELNLSSLELGDSALYFCASSWTSGGARTDTQYFGPGTRLTVL.

The CDR3 nucleotides read TGTGCCAGCTCAGGTTTTGAGCGGGGGCGCTCCTACGAGCAGTACTTC. It encodes CASSGFERGRSYEQYF. The chain uses TRBV18 and TRBJ2-7; 8 nucleotides line up with TRBD2. Germline loops: CDR1 KGHSH, CDR2 LQKENI. This CDR3 has 16 amino acids. V dropped 5 bases and J dropped 0; count of bases not matched to a gene: 9.

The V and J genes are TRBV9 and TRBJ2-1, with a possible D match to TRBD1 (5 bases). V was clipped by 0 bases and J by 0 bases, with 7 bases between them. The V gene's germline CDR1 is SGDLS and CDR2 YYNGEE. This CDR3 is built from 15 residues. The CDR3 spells CASSVDRSSYNEQFF. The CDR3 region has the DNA TGTGCCAGCAGCGTAGACAGGAGCTCCTACAATGAGCAGTTCTTC.

The CDR3 nucleotides are TGTGCCAGCAGTCCGAGGGGAGGGTCCTACGAGCAGTACTTC. This sequence encodes CASSPRGGSYEQYF. V is TRBV6-5 and J is TRBJ2-7; 7 bases agree with TRBD2. The CDR3 runs to 14 residues. V shed 5 bases, J shed 1 base, and the junction held 5 bases outside the gene matches. CDR1 is MNHEY and CDR2 is SVGAGI in the germline V gene.

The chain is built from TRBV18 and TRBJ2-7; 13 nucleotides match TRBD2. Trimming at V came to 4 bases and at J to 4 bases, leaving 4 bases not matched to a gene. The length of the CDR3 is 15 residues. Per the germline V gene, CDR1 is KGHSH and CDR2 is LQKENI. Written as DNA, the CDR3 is TGTGCCAGCTCACTCGGACTAGCGGGGGAATACGAGCAGTACTTC. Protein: CASSLGLAGEYEQYF.

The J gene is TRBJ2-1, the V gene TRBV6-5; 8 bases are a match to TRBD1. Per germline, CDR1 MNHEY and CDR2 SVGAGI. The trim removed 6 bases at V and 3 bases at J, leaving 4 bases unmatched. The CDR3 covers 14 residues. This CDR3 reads CASSPGQVYNEQFF. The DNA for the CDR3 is TGTGCCAGCAGCCCGGGACAGGTCTACAATGAGCAGTTCTTC.

CDR3 coding DNA: TGTGCCAGTAGTATAATTGGGCCTAGCGGGGGGCTCAATGAGCAGTTCTTC. As protein: CASSIIGPSGGLNEQFF. The genes are TRBV19 and TRBJ2-1; 11 nucleotides line up with TRBD2. In germline, CDR1 is LNHDA, CDR2 SQIVND (reference sequence). The trim removed 2 bases at V and 6 bases at J, leaving 9 bases unmatched. The CDR3 length is 17 residues.

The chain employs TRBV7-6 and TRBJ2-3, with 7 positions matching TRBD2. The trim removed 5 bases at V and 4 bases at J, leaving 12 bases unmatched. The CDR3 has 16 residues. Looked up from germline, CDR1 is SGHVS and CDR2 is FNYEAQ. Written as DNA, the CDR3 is TGTGCCAGCAGCACCCTCGCGGAGGGGAGGGCAGATACGCAGTATTTT. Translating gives CASSTLAEGRADTQYF. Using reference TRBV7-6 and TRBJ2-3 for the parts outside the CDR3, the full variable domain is GAGVSQSPRYKVTKRGQDVALRCDPISGHVSLYWYRQALGQGPEFLTYFNYEAQQDKSGLPNDRFSAERPEGSISTLTIQRTEQRDSAMYRCASSTLAEGRADTQYFGPGTRLTVL.

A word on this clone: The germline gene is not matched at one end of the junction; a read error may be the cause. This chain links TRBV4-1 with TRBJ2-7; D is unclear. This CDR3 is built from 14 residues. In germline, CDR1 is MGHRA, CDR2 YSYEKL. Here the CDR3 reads CASSHRLRPLCCSF. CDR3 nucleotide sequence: TGCGCCAGCAGCCACCGACTGCGGCCTCTTTGTTGTTCGTTC.

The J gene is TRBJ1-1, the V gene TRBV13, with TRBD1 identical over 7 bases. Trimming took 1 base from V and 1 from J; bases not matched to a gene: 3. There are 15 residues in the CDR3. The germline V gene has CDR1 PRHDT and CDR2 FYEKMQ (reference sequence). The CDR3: CASSLESGGNTEAFF. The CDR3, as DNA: TGTGCCAGCAGCTTAGAGTCAGGGGGGAACACTGAAGCTTTCTTT.

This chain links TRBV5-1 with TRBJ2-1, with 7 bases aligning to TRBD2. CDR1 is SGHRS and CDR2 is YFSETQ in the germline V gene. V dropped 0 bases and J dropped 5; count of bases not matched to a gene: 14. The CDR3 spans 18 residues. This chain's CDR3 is CASSLATLSGTMNNEQFF. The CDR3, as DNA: TGCGCCAGCAGCTTGGCCACATTGTCCGGGACTATGAACAATGAGCAGTTCTTC.

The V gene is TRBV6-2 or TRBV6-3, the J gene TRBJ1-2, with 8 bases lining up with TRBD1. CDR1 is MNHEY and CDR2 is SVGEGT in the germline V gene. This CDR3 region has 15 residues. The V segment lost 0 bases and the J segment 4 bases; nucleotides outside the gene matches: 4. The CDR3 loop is CASSYSGTGFYGYTF. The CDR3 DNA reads TGTGCCAGCAGTTACTCCGGGACAGGCTTCTATGGCTACACCTTC.

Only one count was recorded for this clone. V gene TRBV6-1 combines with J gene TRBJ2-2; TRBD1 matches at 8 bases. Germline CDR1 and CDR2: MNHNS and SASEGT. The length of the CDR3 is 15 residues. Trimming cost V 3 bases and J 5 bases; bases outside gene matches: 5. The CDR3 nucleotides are TGTGCCAGCAGTGAGCAGACAGGGGCGACCGGGGAGCTGTTTTTT. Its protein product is CASSEQTGATGELFF.

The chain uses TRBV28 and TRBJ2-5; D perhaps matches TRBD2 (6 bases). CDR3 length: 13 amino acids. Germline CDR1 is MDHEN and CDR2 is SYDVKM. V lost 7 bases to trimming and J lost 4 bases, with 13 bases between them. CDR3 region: CASTGRLLETQYF. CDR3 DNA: TGTGCCAGCACCGGGAGATTGTTAGAGACCCAGTACTTC.

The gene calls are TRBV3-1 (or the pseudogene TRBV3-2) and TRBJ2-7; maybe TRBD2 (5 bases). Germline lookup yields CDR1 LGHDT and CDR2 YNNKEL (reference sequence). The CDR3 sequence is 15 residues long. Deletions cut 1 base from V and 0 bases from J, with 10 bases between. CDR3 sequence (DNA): TGTGCCAGCAGCCAAGGCCGGGATAGCTCCTACGAGCAGTACTTC. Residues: CASSQGRDSSYEQYF.

CDR3 protein: CASSPALAGEIDTQYF. The CDR3 region has the DNA TGTGCCAGCAGTCCCGCACTAGCGGGAGAGATAGATACGCAGTATTTT. The chain uses TRBV28 and TRBJ2-3, with TRBD2 identical over 11 bases. V gave up 5 bases and J gave up 5 bases; unmatched junction bases: 9. The CDR3 is made up of 16 amino acids. Germline CDR1 reads MDHEN; CDR2 reads SYDVKM.

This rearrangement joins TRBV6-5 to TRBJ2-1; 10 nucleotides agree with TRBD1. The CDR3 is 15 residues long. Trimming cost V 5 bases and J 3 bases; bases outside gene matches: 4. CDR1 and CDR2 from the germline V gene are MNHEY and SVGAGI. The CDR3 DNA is TGTGCCAGCAGTCACGACAGGGGGCACTACAATGAGCAGTTCTTC. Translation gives CASSHDRGHYNEQFF.